This T cell receptor beta chain came from a study of PD-1 blockade in classical Hodgkin lymphoma. The wider study: Patients got intravenous nivolumab 3 mg/kg every 2 weeks.

As to time point: cycle 4 day 1 (C4D1), after five to seven weeks of nivolumab. Relapse was seen in all patients after autologous stem cell transplantation, and brentuximab vedotin exposure was variable. A note on this clone: Its target is unknown.

TCRdb's copy holds only in-frame clones and misses some; the assay was immunoSEQ multiplex PCR. The sample lists tens of thousands of clones, nearly 80% occurring once. The CDR3 loop spans 14 amino acids. Trimming left V 7 bases short and J 0 bases short, with 9 bases between. CDR1 and CDR2 (germline): MDHEN, SYDVKM. General study results and limits: A significant rise in TCR diversity by C4D1 was seen for CD4+ but not CD8+ cells. Partial responders and progressors had significantly lower baseline TCR diversity.

The J gene is TRBJ2-2, the V gene TRBV28; D is possibly TRBD1 (5 bases). Sample: peripheral blood mononuclear cells (PBMCs), taken before the fourth cycle of nivolumab. The origin of this receptor is a human donor with classical Hodgkin lymphoma. This CDR3 reads CASITGSNTGELFF. CDR3 in DNA: TGTGCCAGCATTACAGGCTCGAACACCGGGGAGCTGTTTTTT.